This T cell receptor (beta chain) was observed in a study of cytotoxic CD8 clonotypes in ibrutinib-treated CLL. As for the study in general: Among the patients, more than ten presented as relapsed/refractory and approximately 14 as treatment-naive; about 17 showed unmutated IGHV. Partial response was seen in around 25 patients and complete response in 2; after median roughly 66 months, about 15 stayed remitted, about 12 progressed. Response sampling took place at median 12 months of treatment, range 6 to 36.

The data were produced by immunoSEQ multiplex PCR, yet TCRdb's version contains in-frame clones alone and is incomplete. The sample carries around 310,000 clones, around four fifths recorded once. Germline V lookup: CDR1 KGHSH, CDR2 LQKENI. The CDR3 length is 17 residues. Between the trimmed V and J ends, which lost 3 bases and 3 bases, there was a span of 18 bases. Study results and limitations: Relative to age-matched healthy donors, clonality at baseline was higher, and it tracked circulating CD8+ T-cell counts.

This clone was counted only a few times. Antigen specificity is unknown. Sequenced here: PBMCs, sampled before ibrutinib treatment. The origin of this receptor is a human donor with chronic lymphocytic leukemia. This chain uses TRBV18 with TRBJ2-4, with D tentatively TRBD1 (6 bases). CDR3 bases: TGTGCCAGCTCACCTGAGGGGCAGGGACACATCAAAAACATTCAGTACTTC. Translated, it gives CASSPEGQGHIKNIQYF.